This T cell receptor (beta chain) was recorded in a study of blood T cell repertoires in COVID-19. Study context: T cells, B-cell-depleted T cells, or PBMCs supplied cDNA or gDNA.

The CDR3 has 17 residues. Looked up from germline, CDR1 is SGHTA and CDR2 is FQGTGA. The V end was cut by 1 base, the J end by 4 bases, with 16 bases between. Generated by immunoSEQ multiplex PCR, the TCRdb table keeps only in-frame clones and is missing some. In the table there are around 300,000 clones, around 82% of which are singletons. This receptor was obtained from a man aged 30-40 years with active or convalescent COVID-19. Source material: peripheral blood. This chain links TRBV7-3 with TRBJ1-4; no clear D gene. The CDR3 protein is CASSLNAVGAFNEKLFF. In nucleotides, the CDR3 is TGTGCCAGCAGCTTAAATGCAGTGGGAGCGTTTAATGAAAAACTGTTTTTT.